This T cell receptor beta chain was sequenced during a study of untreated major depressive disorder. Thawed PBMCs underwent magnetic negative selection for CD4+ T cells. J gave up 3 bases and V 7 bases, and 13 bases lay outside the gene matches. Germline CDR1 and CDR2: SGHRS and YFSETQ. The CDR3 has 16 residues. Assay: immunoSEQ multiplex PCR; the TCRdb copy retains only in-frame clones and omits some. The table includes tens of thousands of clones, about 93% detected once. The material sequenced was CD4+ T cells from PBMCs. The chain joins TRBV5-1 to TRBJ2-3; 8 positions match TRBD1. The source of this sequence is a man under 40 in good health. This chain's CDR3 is CASESGGGQGTDTQYF. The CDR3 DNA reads TGCGCCAGCGAGTCAGGAGGAGGACAGGGAACAGATACGCAGTATTTT.